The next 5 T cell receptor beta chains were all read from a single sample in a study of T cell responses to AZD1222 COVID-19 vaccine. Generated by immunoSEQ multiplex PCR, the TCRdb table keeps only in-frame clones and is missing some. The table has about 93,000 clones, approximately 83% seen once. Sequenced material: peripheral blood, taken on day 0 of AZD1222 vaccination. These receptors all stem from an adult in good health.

The CDR3 sequence is CASSEKEGGSSYEQYF. The CDR3 nucleotides are TGTGCCAGCAGTGAAAAGGAGGGGGGAAGCTCCTACGAGCAGTACTTC. This rearrangement joins TRBV2 to TRBJ2-7; possibly TRBD1 or TRBD2 for D (6 bases each). V was pared by 2 bases and J by 0 bases, with 14 bases between. Germline assignment: CDR1 SNHLY and CDR2 FYNNEI. The CDR3 runs to 16 residues.

This CDR3 is CASSLGYLGTEAFF. The CDR3 DNA sequence: TGTGCCAGCAGTTTAGGATACCTGGGGACTGAAGCTTTCTTT. This sequence joins TRBV27 and TRBJ1-1; D is unresolved. V shed 2 bases and J shed 5 bases, with 12 bases lying between them. The germline gives CDR1 MNHEY, CDR2 SMNVEV (reference sequence). This CDR3 has 14 residues.

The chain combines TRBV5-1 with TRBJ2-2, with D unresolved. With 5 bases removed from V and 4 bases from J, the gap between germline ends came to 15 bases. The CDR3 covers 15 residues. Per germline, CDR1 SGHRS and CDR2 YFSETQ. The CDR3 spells CASSKSGQPTGELFF. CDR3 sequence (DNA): TGCGCCAGCAGTAAGTCCGGGCAACCCACCGGGGAGCTGTTTTTT.

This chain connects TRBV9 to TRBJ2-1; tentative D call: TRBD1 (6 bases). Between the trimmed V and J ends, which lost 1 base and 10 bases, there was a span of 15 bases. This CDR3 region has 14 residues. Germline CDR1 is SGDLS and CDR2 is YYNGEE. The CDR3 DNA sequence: TGTGCCAGCAGCGTAAAGAGGGTTCAGGGGGAGCAGTTCTTC. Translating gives CASSVKRVQGEQFF. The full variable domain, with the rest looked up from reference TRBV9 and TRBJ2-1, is DSGVTQTPKHLITATGQRVTLRCSPRSGDLSVYWYQQSLDQGLQFLIQYYNGEERAKGNILERFSAQQFPDLHSELNLSSLELGDSALYFCASSVKRVQGEQFFGPGTRLTVL.

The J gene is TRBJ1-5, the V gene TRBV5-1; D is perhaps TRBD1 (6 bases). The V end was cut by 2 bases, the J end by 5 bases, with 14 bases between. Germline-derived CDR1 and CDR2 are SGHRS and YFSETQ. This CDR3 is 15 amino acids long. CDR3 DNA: TGCGCCAGCAGCTTACATCCGGGACAAGATCAGCCCCAGCATTTT. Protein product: CASSLHPGQDQPQHF.